This T cell receptor beta chain was recorded in a study of T cell repertoires in ileal Crohn's disease. For the study at large: All patients had surgery for stricturing (roughly 61%) or penetrating (around 40%) disease.

Study-wide results and limits: Active smokers at surgery had more clonal expansions than non-smokers.

Each sample's TCRB immunosequencing used around 500 nanograms of biopsy DNA. Generated by immunoSEQ multiplex PCR, the TCRdb table keeps only in-frame clones and is missing some. The repertoire has about 16,000 clones, 85% to 95% of them found once; the top ten carry 3% to 4%. Germline CDR1 SGHTA, CDR2 FQGNSA. V trimming: 4 bases; J trimming: 5 bases; junction bases outside the gene matches: 1. This CDR3 has 13 amino acids. In the case of this clone: Its antigen is unidentified. Other DNA variants within this sample encode the same CDR3.

The sequence was collected from an adult with Crohn's disease. The material sequenced was ileal tissue. This sequence joins TRBV7-2 and TRBJ1-5, with 8 bases aligning to TRBD1. The CDR3 loop is CASSSDRDQPQHF. As DNA, the CDR3 is TGTGCCAGCAGCTCGGACAGGGATCAGCCCCAGCATTTT.